One and the same sample provided the 3 T cell receptor beta chains below, sequenced in a study of Ad26.COV2.S vaccination and SARS-CoV-2 variants. Method: immunoSEQ multiplex PCR; TCRdb's copy keeps in-frame clones and lacks some. This sample has around 450,000 clones; about nine tenths occur once, and the top ten carry less than 15%. Described treatment: some 19 received Ad26.COV2.S at low or high dose, single or two shots; 5 received placebo; per-sample allocation not given. At day 63 after the first vaccine or placebo injection, samples were drawn. The sequences come from peripheral blood, collected in a trial of Ad26.COV2.S vaccine versus placebo. These receptors all stem from a person between 18 and 65 years old who received the Ad26.COV2.S COVID-19 vaccine or a placebo.

In this sample, this clone turned up a few times. The chain has TRBV7-2 and TRBJ2-3; 7 bases match TRBD2. J lost 7 bases, V lost 3 bases, and 7 bases had no gene match. The CDR3 is 14 amino acids. Germline assignment: CDR1 SGHTA and CDR2 FQGNSA. CDR3 residues: CASSFGTIAYTQYF. The CDR3 coding sequence is TGTGCCAGCAGCTTTGGGACTATCGCTTATACGCAGTATTTT.

The chain is built from TRBV3-1 (or the pseudogene TRBV3-2) and TRBJ1-4; D is unclear. This CDR3 region has 16 residues. Germline loops: CDR1 LGHDT, CDR2 YNNKEL (reference sequence). The V end was cut by 0 bases, the J end by 3 bases, with 11 bases between. In DNA form, the CDR3 reads TGTGCCAGCAGCCAAGAAGAAGGGTGGGCTAATGAAAAACTGTTTTTT. Encoded protein: CASSQEEGWANEKLFF.

The chain recombines TRBV3-1 (or the pseudogene TRBV3-2) with TRBJ2-3; perhaps D is TRBD1 or TRBD2 (5 bases each). Germline CDR1 is LGHDT and CDR2 is YNNKEL (reference sequence). Trimming removed 1 base at V and 10 bases at J, with 15 bases between. CDR3 size: 14 residues. The CDR3 loop is CASSQVGPKLAQYF. CDR3 nucleotide sequence: TGTGCCAGCAGCCAAGTGGGACCTAAATTGGCGCAGTATTTT.